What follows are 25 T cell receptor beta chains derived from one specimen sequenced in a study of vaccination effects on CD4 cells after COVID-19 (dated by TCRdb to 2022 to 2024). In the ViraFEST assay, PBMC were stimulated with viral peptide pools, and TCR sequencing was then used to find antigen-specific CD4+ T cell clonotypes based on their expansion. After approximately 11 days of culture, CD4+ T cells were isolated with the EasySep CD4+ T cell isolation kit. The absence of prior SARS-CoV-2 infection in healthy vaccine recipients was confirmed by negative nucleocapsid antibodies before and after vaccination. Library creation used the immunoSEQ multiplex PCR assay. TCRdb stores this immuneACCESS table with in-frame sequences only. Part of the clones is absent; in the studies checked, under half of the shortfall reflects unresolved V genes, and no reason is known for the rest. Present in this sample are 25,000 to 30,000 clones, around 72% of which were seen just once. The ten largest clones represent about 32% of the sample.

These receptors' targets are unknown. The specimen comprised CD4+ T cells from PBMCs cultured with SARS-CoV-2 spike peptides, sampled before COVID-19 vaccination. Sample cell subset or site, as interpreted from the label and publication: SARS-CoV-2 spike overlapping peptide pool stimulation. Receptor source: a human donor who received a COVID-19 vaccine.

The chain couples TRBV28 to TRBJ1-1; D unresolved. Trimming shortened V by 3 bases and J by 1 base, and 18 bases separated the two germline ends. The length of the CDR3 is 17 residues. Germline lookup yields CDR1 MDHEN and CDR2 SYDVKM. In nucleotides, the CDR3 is TGTGCCAGCAGTTTGGGGAGTTGGGCCCCCCGGAACACTGAAGCTTTCTTT. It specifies CASSLGSWAPRNTEAFF.

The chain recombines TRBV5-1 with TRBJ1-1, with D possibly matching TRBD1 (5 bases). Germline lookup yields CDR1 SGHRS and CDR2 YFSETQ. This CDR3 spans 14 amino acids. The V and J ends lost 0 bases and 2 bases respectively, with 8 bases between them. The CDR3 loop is CASSLGDGNTEAFF. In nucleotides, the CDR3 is TGCGCCAGCAGCTTGGGGGACGGTAACACTGAAGCTTTCTTT.

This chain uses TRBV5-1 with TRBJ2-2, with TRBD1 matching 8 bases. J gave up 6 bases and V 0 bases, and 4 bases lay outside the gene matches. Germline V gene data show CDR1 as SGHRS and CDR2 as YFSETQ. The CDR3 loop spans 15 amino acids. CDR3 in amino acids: CASSLGQGAAGELFF. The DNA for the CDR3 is TGCGCCAGCAGCTTGGGGCAGGGGGCAGCCGGGGAGCTGTTTTTT.

CDR3: CASSITGSNQPQHF. CDR3 in DNA: TGTGCCAGTAGTATAACAGGGAGCAATCAGCCCCAGCATTTT. The chain has TRBV19 and TRBJ1-5, with D possibly matching TRBD1 (6 bases). The CDR3 contains 14 residues. From germline, CDR1 is LNHDA and CDR2 SQIVND (reference sequence). Between the trimmed V and J ends, which lost 2 bases and 1 base, there was a span of 6 bases.

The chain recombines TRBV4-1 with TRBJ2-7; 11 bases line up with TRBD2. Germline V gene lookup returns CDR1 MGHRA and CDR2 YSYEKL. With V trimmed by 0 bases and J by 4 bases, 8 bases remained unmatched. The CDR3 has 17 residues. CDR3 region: CASSQETLAGGRYEQYF. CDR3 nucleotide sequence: TGCGCCAGCAGCCAAGAGACCCTAGCGGGAGGACGGTACGAGCAGTACTTC.

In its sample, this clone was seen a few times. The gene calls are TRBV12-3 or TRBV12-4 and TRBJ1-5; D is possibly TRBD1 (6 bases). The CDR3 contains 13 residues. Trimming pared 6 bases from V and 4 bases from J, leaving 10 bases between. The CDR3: CASRPTGNQPQHF. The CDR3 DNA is TGTGCCAGCAGACCCACAGGGAATCAGCCCCAGCATTTT.

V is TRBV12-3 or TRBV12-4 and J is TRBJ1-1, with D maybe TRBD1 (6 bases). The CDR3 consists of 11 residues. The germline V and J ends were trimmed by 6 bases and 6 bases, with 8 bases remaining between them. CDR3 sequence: CASRRTAEAFF. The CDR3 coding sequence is TGTGCCAGCAGGCGGACAGCTGAAGCTTTCTTT.

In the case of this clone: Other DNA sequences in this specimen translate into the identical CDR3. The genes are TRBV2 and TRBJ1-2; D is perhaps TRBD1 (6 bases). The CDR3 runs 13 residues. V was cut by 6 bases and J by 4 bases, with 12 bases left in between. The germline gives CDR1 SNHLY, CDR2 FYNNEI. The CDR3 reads CASSEKGGYGYTF. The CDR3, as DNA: TGTGCCAGCAGCGAGAAGGGGGGCTATGGCTACACCTTC.

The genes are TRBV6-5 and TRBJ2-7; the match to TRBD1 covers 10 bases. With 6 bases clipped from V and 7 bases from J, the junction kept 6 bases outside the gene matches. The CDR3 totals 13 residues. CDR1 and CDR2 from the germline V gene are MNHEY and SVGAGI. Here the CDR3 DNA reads TGTGCCAGCAGACCTTGGGGACAGGGGGAGCAGTACTTC. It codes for CASRPWGQGEQYF.

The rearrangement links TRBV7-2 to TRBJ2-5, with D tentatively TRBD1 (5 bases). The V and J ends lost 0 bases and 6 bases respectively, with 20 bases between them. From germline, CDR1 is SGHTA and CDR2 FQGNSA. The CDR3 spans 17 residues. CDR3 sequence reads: CASSLAPKGLGVKTQYF. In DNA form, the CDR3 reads TGTGCCAGCAGCTTAGCGCCTAAAGGGCTAGGGGTAAAGACCCAGTACTTC.

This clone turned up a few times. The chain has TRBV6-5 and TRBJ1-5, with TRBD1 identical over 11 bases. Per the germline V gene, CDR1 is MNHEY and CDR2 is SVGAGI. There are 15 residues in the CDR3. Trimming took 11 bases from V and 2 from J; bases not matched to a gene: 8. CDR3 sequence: CAVGTDRGRNQPQHF. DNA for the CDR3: TGTGCCGTGGGAACGGACAGGGGGCGCAATCAGCCCCAGCATTTT.

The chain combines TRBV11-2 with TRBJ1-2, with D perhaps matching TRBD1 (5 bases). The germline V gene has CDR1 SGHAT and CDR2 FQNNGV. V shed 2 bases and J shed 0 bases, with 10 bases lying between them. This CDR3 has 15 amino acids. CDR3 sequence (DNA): TGTGCCAGCAGCTTAACTAGGGGACCTAACTATGGCTACACCTTC. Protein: CASSLTRGPNYGYTF.

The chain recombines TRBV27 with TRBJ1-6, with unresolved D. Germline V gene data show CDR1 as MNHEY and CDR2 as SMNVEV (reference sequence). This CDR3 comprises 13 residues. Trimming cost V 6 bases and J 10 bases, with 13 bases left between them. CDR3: CASSGTVRSPLHF. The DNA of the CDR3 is TGTGCCAGCAGCGGTACTGTGAGGTCACCCCTCCACTTT.

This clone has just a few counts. The CDR3 is CSASPLGENGYTF. The CDR3 nucleotides read TGCAGTGCTAGTCCTCTGGGGGAAAACGGCTACACCTTC. The J gene is TRBJ1-2, the V gene TRBV20-1, with D perhaps matching TRBD1 (5 bases). Trimming took off 3 bases at V and 8 bases at J, with 16 bases between the two ends. The germline V gene encodes CDR1 DFQATT and CDR2 SNEGSKA (reference sequence). The CDR3 contains 13 residues.

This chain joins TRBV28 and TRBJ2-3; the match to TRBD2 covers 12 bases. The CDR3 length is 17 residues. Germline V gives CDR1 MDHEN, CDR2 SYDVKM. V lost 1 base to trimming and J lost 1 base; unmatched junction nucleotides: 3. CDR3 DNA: TGTGCCAGCAGTTTATCATGGACTAGCGGGGGCACAGATACGCAGTATTTT. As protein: CASSLSWTSGGTDTQYF.

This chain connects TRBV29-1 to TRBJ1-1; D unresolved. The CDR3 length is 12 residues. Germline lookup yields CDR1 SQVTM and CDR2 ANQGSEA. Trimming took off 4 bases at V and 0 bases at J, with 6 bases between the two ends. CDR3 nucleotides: TGCAGCGTTGGACACCTGAACACTGAAGCTTTCTTT. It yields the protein CSVGHLNTEAFF. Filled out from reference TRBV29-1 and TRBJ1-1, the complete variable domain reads SAVISQKPSRDICQRGTSLTIQCQVDSQVTMMFWYRQQPGQSLTLIATANQGSEATYESGFVIDKFPISRPNLTFSTLTVSNMSPEDSSIYLCSVGHLNTEAFFGQGTRLTVV.

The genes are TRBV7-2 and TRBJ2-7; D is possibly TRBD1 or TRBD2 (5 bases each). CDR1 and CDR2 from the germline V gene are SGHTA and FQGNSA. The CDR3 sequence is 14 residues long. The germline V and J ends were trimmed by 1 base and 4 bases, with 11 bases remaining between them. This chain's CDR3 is CASSLVVGGYEQYF. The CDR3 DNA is TGTGCCAGCAGCTTAGTGGTTGGGGGATACGAGCAGTACTTC.

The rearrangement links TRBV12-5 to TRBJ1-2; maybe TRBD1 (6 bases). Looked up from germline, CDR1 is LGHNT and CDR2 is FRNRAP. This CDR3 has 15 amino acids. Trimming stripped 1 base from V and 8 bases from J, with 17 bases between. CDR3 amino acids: CASGLDRTDLKGYTF. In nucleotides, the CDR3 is TGTGCTAGTGGTTTGGATCGGACAGACCTCAAAGGCTACACCTTC.

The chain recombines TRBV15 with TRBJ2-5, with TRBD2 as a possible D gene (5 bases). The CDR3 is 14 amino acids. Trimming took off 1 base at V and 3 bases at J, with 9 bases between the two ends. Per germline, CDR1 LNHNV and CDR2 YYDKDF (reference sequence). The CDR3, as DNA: TGTGCCACCAGCAGAGTGCGGCGGGAAGAGACCCAGTACTTC. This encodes CATSRVRREETQYF.

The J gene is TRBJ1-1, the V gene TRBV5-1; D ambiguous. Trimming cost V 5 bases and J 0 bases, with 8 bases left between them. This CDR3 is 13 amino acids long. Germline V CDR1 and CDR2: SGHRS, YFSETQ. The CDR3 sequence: CASRDPLNTEAFF. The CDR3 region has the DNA TGCGCCAGCAGGGACCCCTTGAACACTGAAGCTTTCTTT.

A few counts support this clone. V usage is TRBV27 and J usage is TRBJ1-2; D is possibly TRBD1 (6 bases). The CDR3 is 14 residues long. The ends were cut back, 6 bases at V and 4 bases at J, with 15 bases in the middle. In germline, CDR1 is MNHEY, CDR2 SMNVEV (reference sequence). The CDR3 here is CASRRIRGVYGYTF. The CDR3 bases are TGTGCCAGCAGACGAATCAGGGGAGTCTATGGCTACACCTTC.

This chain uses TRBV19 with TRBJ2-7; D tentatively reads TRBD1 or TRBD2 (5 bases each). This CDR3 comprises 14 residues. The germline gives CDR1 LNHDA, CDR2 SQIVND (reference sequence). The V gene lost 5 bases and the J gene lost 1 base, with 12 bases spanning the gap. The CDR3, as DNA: TGTGCCAGTAGTGGGGGTACAGGATCCTACGAGCAGTACTTC. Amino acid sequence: CASSGGTGSYEQYF.

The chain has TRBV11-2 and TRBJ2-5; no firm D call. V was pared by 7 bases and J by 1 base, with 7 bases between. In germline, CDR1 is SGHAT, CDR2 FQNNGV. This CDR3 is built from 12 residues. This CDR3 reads CASTHGQETQYF. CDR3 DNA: TGTGCCAGCACCCACGGCCAAGAGACCCAGTACTTC.

The CDR3 DNA is TGTGCCAGCAGCCCAAGACTAGCGGGGCGAGATACGCAGTATTTT. Translated, it gives CASSPRLAGRDTQYF. J is TRBJ2-3 and V is TRBV9, with 11 bases that match TRBD2. Trimming removed 4 bases from V and 5 bases from J; junction bases left unmatched: 6. Germline values: CDR1 SGDLS, CDR2 YYNGEE. The CDR3 is made up of 15 amino acids.

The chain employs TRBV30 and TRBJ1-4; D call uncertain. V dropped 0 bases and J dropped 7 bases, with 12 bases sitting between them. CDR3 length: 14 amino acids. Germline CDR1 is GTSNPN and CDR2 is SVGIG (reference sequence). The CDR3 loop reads CAWSVGLGAEKLFF. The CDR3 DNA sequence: TGTGCCTGGAGTGTAGGTCTCGGAGCTGAAAAACTGTTTTTT.